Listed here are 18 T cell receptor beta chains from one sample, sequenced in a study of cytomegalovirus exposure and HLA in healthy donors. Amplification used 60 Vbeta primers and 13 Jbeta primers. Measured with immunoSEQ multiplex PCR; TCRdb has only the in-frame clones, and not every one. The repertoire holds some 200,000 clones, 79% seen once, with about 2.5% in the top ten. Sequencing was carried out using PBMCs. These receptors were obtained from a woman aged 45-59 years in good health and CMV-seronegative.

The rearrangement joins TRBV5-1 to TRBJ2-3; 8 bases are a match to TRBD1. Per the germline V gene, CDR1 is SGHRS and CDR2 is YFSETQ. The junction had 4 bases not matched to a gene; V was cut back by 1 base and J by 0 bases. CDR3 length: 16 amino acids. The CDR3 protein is CASSLTGTGSTDTQYF. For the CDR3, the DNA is TGCGCCAGCAGCTTGACCGGGACAGGAAGCACAGATACGCAGTATTTT. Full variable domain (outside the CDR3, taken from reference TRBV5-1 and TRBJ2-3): KAGVTQTPRYLIKTRGQQVTLSCSPISGHRSVSWYQQTPGQGLQFLFEYFSETQRNKGNFPGRFSGRQFSNSRSEMNVSTLELGDSALYLCASSLTGTGSTDTQYFGPGTRLTVL.

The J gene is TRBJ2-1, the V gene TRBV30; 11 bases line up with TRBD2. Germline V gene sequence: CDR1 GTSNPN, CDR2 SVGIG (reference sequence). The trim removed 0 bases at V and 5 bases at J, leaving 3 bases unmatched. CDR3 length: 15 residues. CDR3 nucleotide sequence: TGTGCCTGGAGTGTCTTTAGCGGGGGGGACAATGAGCAGTTCTTC. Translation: CAWSVFSGGDNEQFF.

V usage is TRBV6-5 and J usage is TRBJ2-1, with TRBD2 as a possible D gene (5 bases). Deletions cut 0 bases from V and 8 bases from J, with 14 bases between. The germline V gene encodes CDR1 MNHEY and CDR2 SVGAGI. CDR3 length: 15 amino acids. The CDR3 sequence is CASSYSDPGIYEQFF. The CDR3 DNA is TGTGCCAGCAGTTACTCGGACCCCGGGATCTATGAGCAGTTCTTC.

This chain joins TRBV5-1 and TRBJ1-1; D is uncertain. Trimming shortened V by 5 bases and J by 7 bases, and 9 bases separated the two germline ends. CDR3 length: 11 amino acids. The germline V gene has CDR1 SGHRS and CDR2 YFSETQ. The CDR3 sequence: CASSAGFEAFF. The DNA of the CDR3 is TGCGCCAGCAGTGCGGGGTTTGAAGCTTTCTTT.

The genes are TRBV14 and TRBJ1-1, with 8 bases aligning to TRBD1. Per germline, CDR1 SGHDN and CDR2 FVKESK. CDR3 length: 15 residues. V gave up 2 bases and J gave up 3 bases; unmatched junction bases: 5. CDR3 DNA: TGTGCCAGCAGCCAAACAGGGGGATGGGACACTGAAGCTTTCTTT. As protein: CASSQTGGWDTEAFF.

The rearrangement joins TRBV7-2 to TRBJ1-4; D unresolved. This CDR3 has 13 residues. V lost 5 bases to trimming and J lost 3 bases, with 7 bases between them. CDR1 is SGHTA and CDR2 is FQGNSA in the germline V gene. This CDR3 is CASSPRANEKLFF. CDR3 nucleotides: TGTGCCAGCAGCCCACGCGCTAATGAAAAACTGTTTTTT.

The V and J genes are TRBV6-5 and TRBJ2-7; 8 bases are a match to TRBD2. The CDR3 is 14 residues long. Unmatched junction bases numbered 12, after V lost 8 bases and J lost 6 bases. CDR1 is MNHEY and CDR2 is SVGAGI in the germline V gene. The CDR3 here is CASFPLGRGGEQYF. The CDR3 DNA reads TGTGCCAGCTTTCCCCTCGGGAGGGGCGGCGAGCAGTACTTC.

CDR3 DNA: TGTGCCAGCAGTGAAATGGGGGGGAGACCCTACAATGAGCAGTTCTTC. Translation: CASSEMGGRPYNEQFF. This chain joins TRBV25-1 and TRBJ2-1, with 7 bases identical to TRBD2. The V gene's germline CDR1 is MGHDK and CDR2 SYGVNS. This CDR3 comprises 16 residues. The V and J ends lost 2 bases and 2 bases, in that order; junction bases with no gene match: 6.

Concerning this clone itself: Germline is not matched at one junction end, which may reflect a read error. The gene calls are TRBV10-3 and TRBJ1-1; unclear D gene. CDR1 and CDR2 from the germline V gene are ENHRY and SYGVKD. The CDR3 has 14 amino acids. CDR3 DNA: TGTGCCAGCAGTTACTCCGACACGACCACTGAAGCTTTCTTT. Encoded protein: CASSYSDTTTEAFF.

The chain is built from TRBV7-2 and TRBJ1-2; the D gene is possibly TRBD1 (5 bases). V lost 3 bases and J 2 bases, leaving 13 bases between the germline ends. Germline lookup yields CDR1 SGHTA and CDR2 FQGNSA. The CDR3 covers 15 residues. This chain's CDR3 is CASSFPGGVNYGYTF. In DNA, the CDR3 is TGTGCCAGCAGCTTCCCCGGGGGGGTCAACTATGGCTACACCTTC. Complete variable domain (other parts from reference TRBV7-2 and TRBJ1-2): GAGVSQSPSNKVTEKGKDVELRCDPISGHTALYWYRQSLGQGLEFLIYFQGNSAPDKSGLPSDRFSAERTGGSVSTLTIQRTQQEDSAVYLCASSFPGGVNYGYTFGSGTRLTVV.

CDR3 coding DNA: TGTGCCAGCAGTCCCCTGGGGGGAGGCCGGGAGACCCAGTACTTC. Residues: CASSPLGGGRETQYF. The rearrangement joins TRBV6-1 to TRBJ2-5; TRBD2 might be the D (6 bases). This CDR3 has 15 residues. The germline V and J ends were trimmed by 5 bases and 5 bases, with 18 bases remaining between them. CDR1 MNHNS and CDR2 SASEGT come from the germline V gene.

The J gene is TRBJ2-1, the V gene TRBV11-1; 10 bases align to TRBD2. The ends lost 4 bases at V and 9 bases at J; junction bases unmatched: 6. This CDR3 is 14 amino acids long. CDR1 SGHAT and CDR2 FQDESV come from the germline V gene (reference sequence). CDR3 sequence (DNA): TGTGCCAGCAGCTACAGACTAGCGGGTGGTGAGCAGTTCTTC. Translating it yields CASSYRLAGGEQFF.

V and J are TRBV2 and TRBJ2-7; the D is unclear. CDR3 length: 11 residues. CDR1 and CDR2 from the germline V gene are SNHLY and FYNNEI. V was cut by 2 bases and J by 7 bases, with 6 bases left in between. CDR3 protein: CASSERVEQYF. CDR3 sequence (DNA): TGTGCCAGCAGTGAAAGAGTGGAGCAGTACTTC.

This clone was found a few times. The CDR3 DNA sequence: TGTGCTAGTGGTTTGGAGACAGGACTGGAGCAGTTCTTC. It codes for CASGLETGLEQFF. This chain uses TRBV12-5 with TRBJ2-1; TRBD1 might be the D (6 bases). Trimming removed 1 base from V and 10 bases from J, with 11 bases in between. The CDR3 has 13 residues. CDR1 LGHNT and CDR2 FRNRAP come from the germline V gene.

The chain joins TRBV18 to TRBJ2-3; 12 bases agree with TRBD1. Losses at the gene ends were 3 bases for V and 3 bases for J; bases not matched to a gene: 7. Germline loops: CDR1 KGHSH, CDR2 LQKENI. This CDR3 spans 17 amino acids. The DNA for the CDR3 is TGTGCCAGCTCACCGCTCCCGGGACAGGGGGCAACAGATACGCAGTATTTT. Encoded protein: CASSPLPGQGATDTQYF.

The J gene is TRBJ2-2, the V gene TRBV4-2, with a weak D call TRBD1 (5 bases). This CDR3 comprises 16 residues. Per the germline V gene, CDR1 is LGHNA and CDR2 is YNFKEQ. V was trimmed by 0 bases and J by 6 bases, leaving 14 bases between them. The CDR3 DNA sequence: TGTGCCAGCAGCCAAGATAATGGCAGGGTAGCCGGGGAGCTGTTTTTT. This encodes CASSQDNGRVAGELFF.

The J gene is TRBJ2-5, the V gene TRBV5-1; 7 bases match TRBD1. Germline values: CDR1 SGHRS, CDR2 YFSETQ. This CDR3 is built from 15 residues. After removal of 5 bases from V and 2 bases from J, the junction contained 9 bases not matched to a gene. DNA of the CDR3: TGCGCCAGCAGACTCGAACTGGGACAGCAAGAGACCCAGTACTTC. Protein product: CASRLELGQQETQYF.

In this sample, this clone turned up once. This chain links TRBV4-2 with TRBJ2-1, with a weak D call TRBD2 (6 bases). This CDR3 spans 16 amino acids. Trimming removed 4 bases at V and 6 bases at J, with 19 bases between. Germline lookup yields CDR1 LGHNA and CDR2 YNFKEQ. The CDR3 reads CASSLGAELASNEQFF. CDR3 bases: TGTGCCAGCAGCCTCGGGGCTGAGCTAGCGAGCAATGAGCAGTTCTTC.